This T cell receptor beta chain comes out of a study of CD8 T cells in ankylosing spondylitis. This clonotype was observed at least ten times. What it binds is not known. Trimming at V came to 2 bases and at J to 1 base, leaving 28 bases not matched to a gene. The CDR3 runs to 23 residues. The germline V gene has CDR1 SGHTA and CDR2 FQGTGA. Notes on the study in general: Within matched ankylosing spondylitis synovial fluid, disease-linked clones were reportedly significantly enriched. A TCR beta motif of roughly 8 highly homologous variants seemed to mark ankylosing spondylitis blood. In the blood and synovial fluid of reactive arthritis, some motif variants had been previously reported. CD8+ by phenotype, disease-linked clones were relatively rare in peripheral blood.

A quantitative 5'-RACE method, one with molecular barcodes, was used to make TCR beta libraries. TCRdb re-derived calls from the 5' RACE reads in MiXCR, one entry per CDR3 protein. The sample contains about 220,000 distinct CDR3 sequences, 6% to 8% of which appear only once. Sequencing input: blood, either unsorted or a sorted T cell fraction (not recorded which). This TCR was recovered from a male donor with ankylosing spondylitis. The chain employs TRBV7-3 and TRBJ1-1, with 7 bases matching TRBD1. DNA of the CDR3: TGTGCCAGCAGCTTACAAGACCCTCGACAGGGAGAATGGACTTATTTATGGAACACTGAAGCTTTCTTT. Amino acid sequence: CASSLQDPRQGEWTYLWNTEAFF.